Below, 17 T cell receptor beta chains from the same sample are listed, as sequenced in a study of OX40 agonist ivuxolimab in advanced cancers. TCRdb keeps only in-frame clones here, not all; method: immunoSEQ multiplex PCR. The sample has roughly 90,000 clones, approximately 91% seen once. The sample here was CD4+ or CD8+ T cells sorted from blood, taken in a trial of the OX40 agonist ivuxolimab. The receptors originated from an adult with an advanced solid tumor such as melanoma, head and neck, liver or kidney cancer.

The chain joins TRBV7-9 to TRBJ1-5, with TRBD1 matching 9 bases. This CDR3 has 15 amino acids. With 5 bases clipped from V and 4 bases from J, the junction kept 6 bases outside the gene matches. Germline CDR1 SEHNR, CDR2 FQNEAQ (reference sequence). The CDR3 DNA reads TGTGCCAGCAGCGATGGACAGGGGCTAAATCAGCCCCAGCATTTT. This gives the protein CASSDGQGLNQPQHF.

The chain has TRBV7-2 and TRBJ2-3; 9 bases match TRBD1. Germline V gene sequence: CDR1 SGHTA, CDR2 FQGNSA. V shed 1 base, J shed 4 bases, and the junction held 9 bases outside the gene matches. This CDR3 is 17 amino acids long. The CDR3 region has the DNA TGTGCCAGCAGCTTAGTGAAAGGACAGGGGCGGGCAGATACGCAGTATTTT. Translation gives CASSLVKGQGRADTQYF.

V gene TRBV19 combines with J gene TRBJ1-5, with TRBD1 identical over 7 bases. CDR1 and CDR2 (germline): LNHDA, SQIVND (reference sequence). The CDR3 is made up of 14 amino acids. Unmatched junction bases numbered 7, after V lost 6 bases and J lost 5 bases. Here the CDR3 reads CASRHDRVDQPQHF. CDR3 nucleotides: TGTGCCAGTAGACACGACAGGGTAGATCAGCCCCAGCATTTT.

The V call is TRBV7-2, the J call TRBJ1-2; 8 bases are a match to TRBD1. This CDR3 comprises 14 residues. Trimming took 5 bases from V and 0 from J; bases not matched to a gene: 2. Per the germline V gene, CDR1 is SGHTA and CDR2 is FQGNSA. CDR3 sequence reads: CASSRDRSNYGYTF. The CDR3 nucleotides read TGTGCCAGCAGCCGGGACAGGTCTAACTATGGCTACACCTTC.

The chain employs TRBV19 and TRBJ2-2; tentative D call: TRBD1 (5 bases). The CDR3 spans 15 residues. The germline V and J ends were trimmed by 4 bases and 5 bases, with 14 bases remaining between them. The germline CDR1 and CDR2 sequences are LNHDA and SQIVND (reference sequence). The CDR3, as DNA: TGTGCCAGTAGTAGTCTAGGGGTTTGGACCGGGGAGCTGTTTTTT. This encodes CASSSLGVWTGELFF.

This clone was detected only a few times. V usage is TRBV6-1 and J usage is TRBJ2-3, with 9 bases fitting TRBD1. The CDR3 is 15 residues long. The V segment lost 2 bases and the J segment 4 bases; nucleotides outside the gene matches: 4. Germline V gene sequence: CDR1 MNHNS, CDR2 SASEGT. The CDR3 sequence: CASSESDRGADTQYF. The CDR3 DNA reads TGTGCCAGCAGTGAAAGCGACAGGGGGGCAGATACGCAGTATTTT.

V and J are TRBV6-1 and TRBJ2-7, with TRBD1 as a possible D gene (6 bases). CDR1 is MNHNS and CDR2 is SASEGT in the germline V gene. V was cut by 7 bases and J by 5 bases, with 12 bases left in between. The CDR3 loop spans 12 amino acids. CDR3 region: CASTVQGHEQYF. The CDR3 DNA reads TGTGCCAGCACGGTACAGGGCCACGAGCAGTACTTC.

For the CDR3, the DNA is TGTGCCAGCAGCTTGCGAGGGGGATGGAACACTGAAGCTTTCTTT. Its protein product is CASSLRGGWNTEAFF. J is TRBJ1-1 and V is TRBV5-6; TRBD1 is a possible D gene (6 bases). Germline V gene data show CDR1 as SGHDT and CDR2 as YYEEEE. The length of the CDR3 is 15 residues. The V end lost 1 base, the J end lost 1 base, and 11 bases lay between the germline ends.

The chain couples TRBV30 to TRBJ1-1; D is possibly TRBD1 (6 bases). Germline-derived CDR1 and CDR2 are GTSNPN and SVGIG (reference sequence). This CDR3 contains 15 residues. Trimming removed 8 bases at V and 0 bases at J, with 19 bases between. The CDR3 bases are TGTGCCGGCAGGGGTTCGGGGTGGGTGAACACTGAAGCTTTCTTT. It translates to CAGRGSGWVNTEAFF.

The chain uses TRBV11-2 and TRBJ2-3; TRBD2 is a possible D gene (6 bases). CDR3 length equals 14 residues. Germline V gene sequence: CDR1 SGHAT, CDR2 FQNNGV. Trimming took 2 bases from V and 5 from J, leaving 11 bases between them. The CDR3, as DNA: TGTGCCAGCAGCTTACGGGGGTATGGAGATACGCAGTATTTT. Protein: CASSLRGYGDTQYF. Supplemented by reference TRBV11-2 and TRBJ2-3, the full variable domain reads EAGVAQSPRYKIIEKRQSVAFWCNPISGHATLYWYQQILGQGPKLLIQFQNNGVVDDSQLPKDRFSAERLKGVDSTLKIQPAKLEDSAVYLCASSLRGYGDTQYFGPGTRLTVL.

V and J are TRBV5-1 and TRBJ2-1, with 7 bases fitting TRBD1. Germline V gene lookup returns CDR1 SGHRS and CDR2 YFSETQ. This CDR3 contains 15 residues. The junction had 9 bases not matched to a gene; V was cut back by 4 bases and J by 5 bases. The CDR3 nucleotides read TGCGCCAGCAGCACACAGGGGTATGAAAACAATGAGCAGTTCTTC. Protein sequence: CASSTQGYENNEQFF.

This clone came up once. V gene TRBV7-3 combines with J gene TRBJ2-2; TRBD1 might be the D (6 bases). V lost 5 bases and J lost 4, with 8 bases in between. CDR1 SGHTA and CDR2 FQGTGA come from the germline V gene. The CDR3 totals 13 residues. The CDR3: CASSRTATGELFF. CDR3 bases: TGTGCCAGCAGCCGGACAGCCACCGGGGAGCTGTTTTTT.

The J gene is TRBJ2-2, the V gene TRBV28; TRBD1 agrees at 7 bases. Unmatched junction bases numbered 3, after V lost 6 bases and J lost 2 bases. The V gene's germline CDR1 is MDHEN and CDR2 SYDVKM. There are 14 residues in the CDR3. CDR3 DNA: TGTGCCAGCAGAGGGACAGTTAACACCGGGGAGCTGTTTTTT. Translating it yields CASRGTVNTGELFF.

This sequence joins TRBV7-2 and TRBJ2-3, with 7 positions matching TRBD2. This CDR3 is built from 19 residues. The V segment lost 5 bases and the J segment 1 base; nucleotides outside the gene matches: 18. Germline V CDR1 and CDR2: SGHTA, FQGNSA. The CDR3 protein is CASSLSRLANPSGTDTQYF. The CDR3 region has the DNA TGTGCCAGCAGCCTCTCTCGACTAGCCAACCCTAGTGGCACAGATACGCAGTATTTT. Based on the CDR3 plus reference TRBV7-2 and TRBJ2-3, the full variable domain is GAGVSQSPSNKVTEKGKDVELRCDPISGHTALYWYRQSLGQGLEFLIYFQGNSAPDKSGLPSDRFSAERTGGSVSTLTIQRTQQEDSAVYLCASSLSRLANPSGTDTQYFGPGTRLTVL.

J is TRBJ2-2 and V is TRBV2; possibly TRBD2 for D (6 bases). This CDR3 region has 15 residues. Trimming left V 2 bases short and J 4 bases short, with 11 bases between. Germline V gene lookup returns CDR1 SNHLY and CDR2 FYNNEI. The CDR3, as DNA: TGTGCCAGCAGTGAAAGGGGACTGCCCACCGGGGAGCTGTTTTTT. Protein product: CASSERGLPTGELFF.

The rearrangement links TRBV2 to TRBJ2-3, with D uncertain. The V gene's germline CDR1 is SNHLY and CDR2 FYNNEI. The CDR3 is made up of 15 amino acids. The ends were cut back, 2 bases at V and 1 base at J, with 10 bases in the middle. The CDR3 nucleotides are TGTGCCAGCAGTGAAAGAGCGTCCCGCACAGATACGCAGTATTTT. This gives the protein CASSERASRTDTQYF.

The gene calls are TRBV7-6 and TRBJ2-1, with TRBD2 matching 12 bases. Trimming cost V 5 bases and J 0 bases; bases outside gene matches: 8. CDR3 length equals 18 residues. Germline values: CDR1 SGHVS, CDR2 FNYEAQ. This chain's CDR3 is CASSPRTSGMSSYNEQFF. The CDR3, as DNA: TGTGCCAGCAGCCCAAGGACTAGCGGGATGAGCTCCTACAATGAGCAGTTCTTC. The full variable domain, in which reference TRBV7-6 and TRBJ2-1 provide the parts outside the CDR3, is GAGVSQSPRYKVTKRGQDVALRCDPISGHVSLYWYRQALGQGPEFLTYFNYEAQQDKSGLPNDRFSAERPEGSISTLTIQRTEQRDSAMYRCASSPRTSGMSSYNEQFFGPGTRLTVL.